These T cell receptor beta chains were read from a single sample in a study of blood T cell repertoires in COVID-19. The table came from immunoSEQ multiplex PCR; TCRdb's copy has only in-frame clones and leaves some out. Of about 130,000 clones in the sample, 55% to 75% were seen once. Sample: peripheral blood. These receptors all stem from a woman in her 70s with acute or convalescent COVID-19. The CDR3 runs from the conserved cysteine through the conserved F or W. Fields, in order: J gene, D gene, clone size, V gene, CDR3 DNA, CDR3 protein. The D gene is left open where the match is weak. A clone size is listed for some rows: how often the clone was seen (once, few, many), or a class if it is expanded.

J gene: TRBJ2-3
D gene: TRBD2
clone size: .
V gene: TRBV19
CDR3 DNA: TGTGCCAGTAGCTTCTCCCTAGCGGGAGGTAGCACAGATACGCAGTATTTT
CDR3 protein: CASSFSLAGGSTDTQYF

J gene: TRBJ1-6
D gene: .
clone size: many
V gene: TRBV14
CDR3 DNA: TGTGCCAGCAGCCAAACAGGGTTTTATTCACCCCTCCACTTT
CDR3 protein: CASSQTGFYSPLHF

J gene: TRBJ2-7
D gene: TRBD2
clone size: .
V gene: TRBV3-1/TRBV3-2
CDR3 DNA: TGTGCCAGCAGCCGCACTAGCGGGAGAGCTTCCTACGAGCAGTACTTC
CDR3 protein: CASSRTSGRASYEQYF

J gene: TRBJ1-3
D gene: .
clone size: .
V gene: TRBV6-2/TRBV6-3
CDR3 DNA: TGTGCCAGCAGTTACGGGCCAGGGGTCACCATATATTTT
CDR3 protein: CASSYGPGVTIYF

J gene: TRBJ1-4
D gene: TRBD1
clone size: .
V gene: TRBV19
CDR3 DNA: TGTGCCAGTAGTATAGGGGACAGGGGCCGTTTGTCTGAAAAACTGTTTTTT
CDR3 protein: CASSIGDRGRLSEKLFF

J gene: TRBJ1-2
D gene: TRBD1
clone size: .
V gene: TRBV5-1
CDR3 DNA: TGCGCCAGTTCGCAACGGACAGGGGCTTTCTATGGCTACACCTTC
CDR3 protein: CASSQRTGAFYGYTF

J gene: TRBJ1-2
D gene: .
clone size: .
V gene: TRBV5-1
CDR3 DNA: TGCGCCAGCAGCTTGAGGGCAGGGGCCTATGGCTACACCTTC
CDR3 protein: CASSLRAGAYGYTF

J gene: TRBJ1-2
D gene: .
clone size: .
V gene: TRBV6-5
CDR3 DNA: TGTGCCAGCAGTTACAGCGGGGGTAAGGGCTACACCTTC
CDR3 protein: CASSYSGGKGYTF

J gene: TRBJ1-5
D gene: TRBD1
clone size: .
V gene: TRBV7-9
CDR3 DNA: TGTGCCAGCAGCTTGGCGACAGGGATGGGCGGCGGAGCCCAGCATTTT
CDR3 protein: CASSLATGMGGGAQHF

J gene: TRBJ1-2
D gene: TRBD1
clone size: .
V gene: TRBV6-6
CDR3 DNA: TGTGCCAGCAGCAACGACAGGGTCGGCTACACCTTC
CDR3 protein: CASSNDRVGYTF

J gene: TRBJ2-7
D gene: TRBD1
clone size: .
V gene: TRBV10-3
CDR3 DNA: TGTGCCATCAGTGAGACTCAACCGGGACAGGTCTACGAGCAGTACTTC
CDR3 protein: CAISETQPGQVYEQYF

J gene: TRBJ2-7
D gene: .
clone size: .
V gene: TRBV5-1
CDR3 DNA: TGCGCCAGCAGCTTGGTAGGACTTTCCTACGAGCAGTACTTC
CDR3 protein: CASSLVGLSYEQYF

J gene: TRBJ2-7
D gene: TRBD1
clone size: .
V gene: TRBV19
CDR3 DNA: TGTGCCAGTAGTATTCAGGGGGCGGATGAGCAGTACTTC
CDR3 protein: CASSIQGADEQYF

J gene: TRBJ1-5
D gene: .
clone size: few
V gene: TRBV2
CDR3 DNA: TGTGCCAGCAGTACAGAAACTAATCAGCCCCAGCATTTT
CDR3 protein: CASSTETNQPQHF

J gene: TRBJ2-7
D gene: TRBD1
clone size: many
V gene: TRBV6-2/TRBV6-3
CDR3 DNA: TGTGCCAGCAGTTACAATGACAGGGGCTACGAGCAGTACTTC
CDR3 protein: CASSYNDRGYEQYF

J gene: TRBJ2-7
D gene: TRBD1
clone size: .
V gene: TRBV7-9
CDR3 DNA: TGTGCCAGCAGCTGGGACAGATCCTACGAGCAGTACTTC
CDR3 protein: CASSWDRSYEQYF

J gene: TRBJ1-1
D gene: TRBD1
clone size: .
V gene: TRBV6-5
CDR3 DNA: TGTGCCAGCAGTTGGGCGGGACAGGCGACTGAAGCTTTCTTT
CDR3 protein: CASSWAGQATEAFF

J gene: TRBJ1-1
D gene: .
clone size: .
V gene: TRBV11-2
CDR3 DNA: TGTGCCAGCAGCCCTGGTAGGGGTGCTTTCTTT
CDR3 protein: CASSPGRGAFF

J gene: TRBJ2-1
D gene: .
clone size: .
V gene: TRBV7-2
CDR3 DNA: TGTGCCAGCAGCTTATGGGGGGCCTACAATGAGCAGTTCTTC
CDR3 protein: CASSLWGAYNEQFF

J gene: TRBJ1-5
D gene: TRBD1
clone size: .
V gene: TRBV19
CDR3 DNA: TGTGCCAGTAGTTTTGGACAGGGACGGAGTCAGCCCCAGCATTTT
CDR3 protein: CASSFGQGRSQPQHF

J gene: TRBJ2-2
D gene: TRBD1
clone size: many
V gene: TRBV29-1
CDR3 DNA: TGCAGCGCCCGGACAGGGAACGGGGAGCTGTTTTTT
CDR3 protein: CSARTGNGELFF

J gene: TRBJ2-4
D gene: TRBD2
clone size: .
V gene: TRBV2
CDR3 DNA: TGTGCCAGCAGCGCCCGGACTAGCGGGAGGAACATTCAGTACTTC
CDR3 protein: CASSARTSGRNIQYF

J gene: TRBJ1-5
D gene: TRBD1
clone size: few
V gene: TRBV18
CDR3 DNA: TGTGCCAGCTCACCAGGGACAGAGAGTAGCAATCAGCCCCAGCATTTT
CDR3 protein: CASSPGTESSNQPQHF

J gene: TRBJ1-1
D gene: .
clone size: .
V gene: TRBV5-1
CDR3 DNA: TGCGCCAGCAGCTTGGATAGGGGAGGTCGCGAAGCTTTCTTT
CDR3 protein: CASSLDRGGREAFF

J gene: TRBJ1-3
D gene: .
clone size: .
V gene: TRBV25-1
CDR3 DNA: TGTGCCAGCAGTCAATTCGGGGGAAACACCATATATTTT
CDR3 protein: CASSQFGGNTIYF

J gene: TRBJ2-5
D gene: TRBD1
clone size: .
V gene: TRBV5-6
CDR3 DNA: TGTGCCAGCAGAGGGACAGGGGTAGGGGAGACCCAGTACTTC
CDR3 protein: CASRGTGVGETQYF

J gene: TRBJ2-3
D gene: TRBD1
clone size: few
V gene: TRBV6-1
CDR3 DNA: TGTGCCAGCAGTGATCCACAGGGGCGCACAGATACGCAGTATTTT
CDR3 protein: CASSDPQGRTDTQYF

J gene: TRBJ1-2
D gene: TRBD1
clone size: few
V gene: TRBV19
CDR3 DNA: TGTGCCAGTAGTACCCGGACAGGGAACGGTGGCTACACCTTC
CDR3 protein: CASSTRTGNGGYTF

J gene: TRBJ2-1
D gene: TRBD2
clone size: .
V gene: TRBV7-8
CDR3 DNA: TGTGCCAGCAGCGGCATAGCGGGGGGTTCCTACAATGAGCAGTTCTTC
CDR3 protein: CASSGIAGGSYNEQFF

J gene: TRBJ2-5
D gene: .
clone size: few
V gene: TRBV2
CDR3 DNA: TGTGCCAGCAGGTTCGACACCCCCTCTCCCCGTCAAGAGACCCAGTACTTC
CDR3 protein: CASRFDTPSPRQETQYF

J gene: TRBJ2-7
D gene: TRBD1
clone size: .
V gene: TRBV9
CDR3 DNA: TGTGCCAGCAGCGTAGCCGGGACAGCCTTCTACGAGCAGTACTTC
CDR3 protein: CASSVAGTAFYEQYF

J gene: TRBJ2-1
D gene: TRBD2
clone size: .
V gene: TRBV2
CDR3 DNA: TGTGCCAGCAACGGACTAGCCTACAATGAGCAGTTCTTC
CDR3 protein: CASNGLAYNEQFF

J gene: TRBJ2-1
D gene: TRBD1
clone size: .
V gene: TRBV7-9
CDR3 DNA: TGTGCCAGCGGGGGGACAGGGGGCAATGAGCAGTTCTTC
CDR3 protein: CASGGTGGNEQFF

J gene: TRBJ2-1
D gene: .
clone size: .
V gene: TRBV7-6
CDR3 DNA: TGTGCCAGCAGCCAACACCAGCGGGTCCGAGGCAATGAGCAGTTCTTC
CDR3 protein: CASSQHQRVRGNEQFF

J gene: TRBJ2-3
D gene: TRBD1
clone size: .
V gene: TRBV2
CDR3 DNA: TGTGCCAGCAGCAGAACCGGGACAGGCCCGCTAGATACGCAGTATTTT
CDR3 protein: CASSRTGTGPLDTQYF

J gene: TRBJ1-5
D gene: TRBD1
clone size: many
V gene: TRBV27
CDR3 DNA: TGTGCCAGCAGTTCAGGGGGGAGCAATCAGCCCCAGCATTTT
CDR3 protein: CASSSGGSNQPQHF

J gene: TRBJ1-1
D gene: .
clone size: .
V gene: TRBV9
CDR3 DNA: TGTGCCAGCAGCGTAGGGCCGGGAGGGACTGAAGCTTTCTTT
CDR3 protein: CASSVGPGGTEAFF

J gene: TRBJ2-5
D gene: TRBD2
clone size: .
V gene: TRBV5-1
CDR3 DNA: TGCGCCAGCAGCTTCTACGGGAGGGAAGTCCAAGAGACCCAGTACTTC
CDR3 protein: CASSFYGREVQETQYF

J gene: TRBJ1-2
D gene: .
clone size: few
V gene: TRBV29-1
CDR3 DNA: TGCAGCTGTGGTGGAGGGCAAGGCTACACCTTC
CDR3 protein: CSCGGGQGYTF

J gene: TRBJ1-1
D gene: .
clone size: .
V gene: TRBV10-3
CDR3 DNA: TGTGCCATCAGTCAGGGGAACACTGAAGCTTTCTTT
CDR3 protein: CAISQGNTEAFF

J gene: TRBJ2-2
D gene: TRBD1
clone size: few
V gene: TRBV5-3
CDR3 DNA: TGTGCCAGAAGTTGGACAGGTTTTGTCCTATATGGGGTGAATACCGGGGAGCTGTTTTTT
CDR3 protein: CARSWTGFVLYGVNTGELFF

J gene: TRBJ2-7
D gene: .
clone size: .
V gene: TRBV2
CDR3 DNA: TGTGCCAGCAGCCCCTTCGACCAGGTCAGAAACGAGCAGTACTTC
CDR3 protein: CASSPFDQVRNEQYF

J gene: TRBJ2-7
D gene: TRBD1
clone size: .
V gene: TRBV5-4
CDR3 DNA: TGTGCCAGCAGCGTGGACAGGGGAAACTACGAGCAGTACTTC
CDR3 protein: CASSVDRGNYEQYF

J gene: TRBJ2-6
D gene: TRBD1
clone size: .
V gene: TRBV4-1
CDR3 DNA: TGCGCCAGCAGCCAAGAGGACAGGGACTTTTCTGGGGCCAACGTCCTGACTTTC
CDR3 protein: CASSQEDRDFSGANVLTF

J gene: TRBJ1-4
D gene: TRBD1
clone size: .
V gene: TRBV5-6
CDR3 DNA: TGTGCCAGCAGCCCGACAGGGGGCGACGAAAAACTGTTTTTT
CDR3 protein: CASSPTGGDEKLFF

J gene: TRBJ2-1
D gene: TRBD1
clone size: .
V gene: TRBV5-4
CDR3 DNA: TGTGCCAGCTCGGGGGAGGACAGGGAAAATGAGCAGTTCTTC
CDR3 protein: CASSGEDRENEQFF

J gene: TRBJ2-3
D gene: TRBD2
clone size: .
V gene: TRBV4-2
CDR3 DNA: TGTGCCAGCAGCCAGGGACTAGCGGATACGCAGTATTTT
CDR3 protein: CASSQGLADTQYF

J gene: TRBJ2-5
D gene: .
clone size: .
V gene: TRBV5-1
CDR3 DNA: TGCGCCAGCAGCTTGGTCGAACTAGTTTCAAGAGAGACCCAGTACTTC
CDR3 protein: CASSLVELVSRETQYF

J gene: TRBJ1-2
D gene: .
clone size: .
V gene: TRBV4-1
CDR3 DNA: TGCGCCAGCAGCCAAGATCATGGGACAAGCTATGGCTACACCTTC
CDR3 protein: CASSQDHGTSYGYTF

J gene: TRBJ2-5
D gene: TRBD1
clone size: .
V gene: TRBV6-5
CDR3 DNA: TGTGCCGGACGGACAGGGGCCCAAGAGACCCAGTACTTC
CDR3 protein: CAGRTGAQETQYF